What follows are 15 T cell receptor beta chains derived from one specimen sequenced in a study of molecular identifiers for immune sequencing clone quantification. TCRdb reprocessed the PCR reads with MiXCR, giving one entry per CDR3 protein. Found here are around 460,000 distinct CDR3 sequences, around 23% of them singletons; the top ten hold under 0.8%. Sequencing input: naive CD8+ T cells from blood, with Jurkat cell RNA spiked in. Subset meaning: FACS-sorted CD8+CD4-CCR7+CD45RA+ naive T cells. These receptors originate from a human donor in good health. Some libraries in this study had Jurkat cell RNA spiked in.

V and J are TRBV27 and TRBJ1-5, with no clear D. Trimming took off 5 bases at V and 0 bases at J, with 14 bases between the two ends. The CDR3 length is 16 residues. Germline V lookup: CDR1 MNHEY, CDR2 SMNVEV (reference sequence). CDR3 sequence (DNA): TGTGCCAGCAGTCCGAGGGCGGTCTATAGCAATCAGCCCCAGCATTTT. As protein: CASSPRAVYSNQPQHF.

Comments on this clonotype: A clone one base away is much larger, so this may be a read error. The rearrangement joins TRBV4-1 to TRBJ2-7; D remains unclear. Germline V gene sequence: CDR1 MGHRA, CDR2 YSYEKL. The CDR3 is made up of 15 amino acids. The chain's CDR3 is CAGSQESRSSYEQYF. The CDR3 coding sequence is TGCGCCGGCAGCCAAGAGAGCCGAAGCTCCTACGAGCAGTACTTC.

The gene calls are TRBV6-1 and TRBJ2-5; D may be TRBD1 (6 bases). CDR3 length equals 16 residues. Trimming removed 7 bases from V and 5 bases from J, with 23 bases in between. Germline V gives CDR1 MNHNS, CDR2 SASEGT. In DNA, the CDR3 is TGTGCCAGCACCGAACTTGAGGGCTTCGGACAGGAGACCCAGTACTTC. It is translated as CASTELEGFGQETQYF.

V is TRBV29-1 and J is TRBJ1-1; D is ambiguous. CDR3 size: 12 residues. CDR1 and CDR2 from the germline V gene are SQVTM and ANQGSEA. DNA of the CDR3: TGCCGCGGGGTCCGGGAGAACACTGAAGCTTTCTTT. Encoded protein: CRGVRENTEAFF.

The sample holds many counts of this clonotype. The genes are TRBV27 and TRBJ1-1; D gene uncertain. The CDR3 has 13 amino acids. Looked up from germline, CDR1 is MNHEY and CDR2 is SMNVEV (reference sequence). V shed 3 bases and J shed 4 bases, with 9 bases lying between them. CDR3 residues: CASSLGRITEAFF. CDR3 bases: TGTGCCAGCAGTTTGGGCCGGATCACTGAAGCTTTCTTT.

The table lists this clonotype with many counts. The chain links TRBV12-3 or TRBV12-4 to TRBJ1-4; D is uncertain. There are 11 residues in the CDR3. The V and J ends lost 3 bases and 7 bases respectively, with 3 bases between them. The CDR3 reads CASSFAEKLFF. The CDR3 nucleotides read TGTGCCAGCAGTTTTGCTGAAAAACTGTTTTTT.

The rearrangement links TRBV7-8 to TRBJ2-3, with 8 bases identical to TRBD1. In germline, CDR1 is SGHVS, CDR2 FQNEAQ. J lost 1 base, V lost 1 base, and 13 bases had no gene match. CDR3 length equals 19 residues. CDR3 DNA: TGTGCCAGCAGCTTAGGGGTTATGAGACAGGGGTTCGGCACAGATACGCAGTATTTT. Translating it yields CASSLGVMRQGFGTDTQYF.

In this sample, this clonotype turned up many times. This rearrangement joins TRBV4-1 to TRBJ1-5; D may be TRBD1 (6 bases). The CDR3 sequence is 15 residues long. V lost 3 bases, J lost 0 bases, and 9 bases lay in between. Germline V gene data show CDR1 as MGHRA and CDR2 as YSYEKL. CDR3 residues: CASSQYRDSNQPQHF. DNA for the CDR3: TGCGCCAGCAGCCAGTACAGGGATAGCAATCAGCCCCAGCATTTT.

The rearrangement links TRBV27 to TRBJ2-7; 8 bases are shared with TRBD1. CDR1 and CDR2 (germline): MNHEY, SMNVEV (reference sequence). The CDR3 covers 14 residues. Germline trimming cut 5 bases from V and 2 bases from J; bases unmatched to any gene: 5. CDR3 nucleotides: TGTGCCAGCAGTGACAGGGGCGGCCCCTACGAGCAGTACTTC. It specifies CASSDRGGPYEQYF.

Many counts were recorded for this clonotype. This chain links TRBV28 with TRBJ2-3; D perhaps matches TRBD1 (6 bases). Trimming left V 4 bases short and J 4 bases short, with 15 bases between. The CDR3 has 15 amino acids. The germline gives CDR1 MDHEN, CDR2 SYDVKM. The CDR3 sequence: CASSSAGAASDTQYF. The DNA of the CDR3 is TGTGCCAGCAGTTCCGCAGGGGCGGCTTCAGATACGCAGTATTTT.

This clonotype showed up many times. V and J are TRBV23-1 and TRBJ2-2; 9 nucleotides agree with TRBD1. TRBV23-1 is an ORF for which the function is uncertain. The CDR3 loop spans 16 amino acids. V shed 0 bases and J 5 bases; nucleotides not matched to a gene: 4. The CDR3 protein is CASSQSYRGRTGELFF. The CDR3 nucleotides are TGCGCCAGCAGTCAATCGTACAGGGGGCGGACCGGGGAGCTGTTTTTT.

This clonotype showed up many times. The rearrangement links TRBV4-1 to TRBJ1-1; maybe TRBD1 (5 bases). This CDR3 region has 14 residues. Germline assignment: CDR1 MGHRA and CDR2 YSYEKL. Trimming pared 3 bases from V and 4 bases from J, leaving 12 bases between. The CDR3 DNA sequence: TGCGCCAGCAGCCAGCCGTTTGGGGGCACTGAAGCTTTCTTT. It yields the protein CASSQPFGGTEAFF.

This clonotype was counted a few times. The chain has TRBV23-1 and TRBJ2-3; 8 bases match TRBD1. TRBV23-1 is an ORF for which the function is uncertain. Losses at the gene ends were 4 bases for V and 0 bases for J; bases not matched to a gene: 12. The CDR3 has 18 residues. CDR3 coding DNA: TGCGCCAGCAGTCTATCTAATACGGGACAGGTCAGCACAGATACGCAGTATTTT. It yields the protein CASSLSNTGQVSTDTQYF.

The chain is built from TRBV12-5 and TRBJ2-2, with TRBD1 matching over 9 bases. Trimming cost V 4 bases and J 3 bases; bases outside gene matches: 6. The CDR3 loop spans 16 amino acids. Germline V gene data show CDR1 as LGHNT and CDR2 as FRNRAP. The CDR3 DNA reads as TGTGCTAGTGGTTCCGGGGGGACAGGGTACACCGGGGAGCTGTTTTTT. Translating it yields CASGSGGTGYTGELFF.

Concerning this clonotype itself: A much bigger clone sits one base away, suggesting this may be a read error. The chain uses TRBV11-2 and TRBJ2-7, with D possibly matching TRBD1 (5 bases). Trimming removed 4 bases at V and 2 bases at J, with 9 bases between. The germline gives CDR1 SGHAT, CDR2 FQNNGV. The CDR3 covers 13 residues. The CDR3 region is CASSSGKPYEQYF. The CDR3 bases are TGTGCCAGCAGCTCAGGGAAACCCTACGAGCAGTACTTC. Full variable domain (rest looked up from reference TRBV11-2 and TRBJ2-7): EAGVAQSPRYKIIEKRQSVAFWCNPISGHATLYWYQQILGQGPKLLIQFQNNGVVDDSQLPKDRFSAERLKGVDSTLKIQPAKLEDSAVYLCASSSGKPYEQYFGPGTRLTVT.